Described below is a single TCR beta chain sequence and its context. The V gene lost 4 bases and the J gene lost 3 bases, with 9 bases spanning the gap. This CDR3 is built from 13 residues. The data belong to a study of T cell repertoires in cytomegalovirus infection. Study details: Carrying CMV and the relevant HLA type showed in public TCR beta signatures.

TCRdb reprocessed the reads with MiXCR, giving one entry per CDR3 protein. The sample includes 200,000 or so distinct CDR3 sequences, about 28% of them seen just once. The chain employs TRBV12-3 or TRBV12-4 and TRBJ2-5; no firm D call. The sequenced sample consisted of PBMCs. The receptor comes from a human donor in good health (CMV status not recorded). Some clones in this sample may be carry-over from other donors' samples. CDR3 sequence (DNA): TGTGCCAGCAGTTACCTCTTTGAAGAGACCCAGTACTTC. It specifies CASSYLFEETQYF.